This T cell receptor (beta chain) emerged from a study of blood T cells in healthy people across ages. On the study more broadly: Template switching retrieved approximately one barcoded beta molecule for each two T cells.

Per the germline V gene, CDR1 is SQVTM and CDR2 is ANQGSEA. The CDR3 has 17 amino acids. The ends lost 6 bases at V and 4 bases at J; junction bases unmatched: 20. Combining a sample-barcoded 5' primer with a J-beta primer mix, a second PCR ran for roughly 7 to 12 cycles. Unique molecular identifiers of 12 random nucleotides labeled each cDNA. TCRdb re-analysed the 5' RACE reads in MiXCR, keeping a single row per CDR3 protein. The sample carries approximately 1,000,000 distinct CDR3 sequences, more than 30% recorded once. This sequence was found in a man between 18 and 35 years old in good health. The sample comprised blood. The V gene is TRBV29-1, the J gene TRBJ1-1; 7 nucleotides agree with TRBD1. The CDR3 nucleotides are TGCAGCGTCGCCAACCTTGGGTGGACAGGTGACTCCACTGAAGCTTTCTTT. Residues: CSVANLGWTGDSTEAFF.